This T cell receptor beta chain was captured by sequencing in a study of regulatory T cells in long-lasting Graves disease. Construction of TCR beta libraries relied on iRepertoire HTBI primers and on Arm-PCR targeting CDR3 regions. TCRdb reprocessed the multiplex PCR reads via MiXCR and lists one record per CDR3 protein. Of 440,000 or so distinct CDR3 sequences in the sample, about 16% were seen once. Regarding time point: newly diagnosed GD, antithyroid drugs for less than 3 months. Generation of the TCR library employed RNA extracted from PBMCs. Germline V gives CDR1 DFQATT, CDR2 SNEGSKA (reference sequence). V was clipped by 6 bases and J by 2 bases, with 17 bases between them. This CDR3 has 15 amino acids. At least ten counts were recorded for this clonotype. A further study also used this sample, focusing on T cells in Graves' hyperthyroidism and ophthalmopathy. That investigation notes: Uncontrolled infections, other autoimmune diseases, pregnancy or lactation led to exclusion of patients.

The chain has TRBV20-1 and TRBJ1-5, with D hard to call. The sequences come from peripheral blood mononuclear cells (PBMCs), collected at new diagnosis, from a patient treated with antithyroid drugs. The clonotype was recovered from a woman aged 25 to 45 with Graves disease. For the CDR3, the DNA is TGCAGTGCCAACCCCCGGGGTTATGGCAATCAGCCCCAGCATTTT. Protein product: CSANPRGYGNQPQHF.